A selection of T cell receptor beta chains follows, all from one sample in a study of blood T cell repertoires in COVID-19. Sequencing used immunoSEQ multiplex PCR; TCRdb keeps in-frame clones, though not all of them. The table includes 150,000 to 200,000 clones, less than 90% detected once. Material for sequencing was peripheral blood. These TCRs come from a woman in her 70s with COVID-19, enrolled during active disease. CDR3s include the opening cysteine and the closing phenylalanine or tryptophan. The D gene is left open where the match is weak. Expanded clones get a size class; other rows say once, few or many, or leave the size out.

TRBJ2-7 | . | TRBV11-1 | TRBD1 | CASSLRQGLTYEQYF | TGTGCCAGCAGCTTGAGACAGGGATTAACCTACGAGCAGTACTTC
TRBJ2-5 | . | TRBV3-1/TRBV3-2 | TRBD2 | CASSPPRSGAIQETQYF | TGTGCCAGCAGCCCCCCCCGCAGCGGGGCGATCCAAGAGACCCAGTACTTC
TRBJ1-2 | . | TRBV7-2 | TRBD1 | CASSFDRALVYGYTF | TGTGCCAGCAGCTTTGACAGGGCCTTAGTATATGGCTACACCTTC
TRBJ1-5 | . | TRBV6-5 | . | CASSRERRSNQPQHF | TGTGCCAGCAGTCGTGAAAGGAGGAGCAATCAGCCCCAGCATTTT
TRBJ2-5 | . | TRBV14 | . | CASSQGTGMGETQYF | TGTGCCAGCAGCCAAGGAACAGGGATGGGAGAGACCCAGTACTTC
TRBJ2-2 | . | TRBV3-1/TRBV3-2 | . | CASSQGPRVPGELFF | TGTGCCAGCAGCCAAGGCCCTCGGGTACCCGGGGAGCTGTTTTTT
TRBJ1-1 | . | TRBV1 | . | CTSSQDWSVEGASHTEAFF | TGCACCAGCAGCCAAGATTGGAGTGTAGAGGGGGCTTCCCACACTGAAGCTTTCTTT
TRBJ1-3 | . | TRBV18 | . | CASSFSGDTIYF | TGTGCCAGCTCATTTTCCGGGGACACCATATATTTT
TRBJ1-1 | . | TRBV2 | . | CASSEGRGPGTTEAFF | TGTGCCAGCAGTGAAGGGCGGGGGCCTGGTACCACTGAAGCTTTCTTT
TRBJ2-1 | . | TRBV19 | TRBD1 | CASSIDGQGPYNEQFF | TGTGCCAGTAGTATAGATGGACAGGGTCCCTACAATGAGCAGTTCTTC
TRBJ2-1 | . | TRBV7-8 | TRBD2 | CASSLGTSNEQFF | TGTGCCAGCAGCTTAGGGACTAGCAATGAGCAGTTCTTC
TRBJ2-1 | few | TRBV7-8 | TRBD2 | CASSWTSGNNEQFF | TGTGCCAGCAGCTGGACTAGCGGGAACAATGAGCAGTTCTTC
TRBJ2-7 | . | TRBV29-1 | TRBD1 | CSVGDSSYEQYF | TGCAGCGTTGGGGACAGCTCCTACGAGCAGTACTTC
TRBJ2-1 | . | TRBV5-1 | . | CASSLRTGGPHEQFF | TGCGCCAGCAGCTTGCGAACGGGGGGCCCCCATGAGCAGTTCTTC
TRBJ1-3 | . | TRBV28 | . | CASSAPRGQSGNTIYF | TGTGCCAGCAGTGCCCCAAGGGGTCAGAGTGGAAACACCATATATTTT
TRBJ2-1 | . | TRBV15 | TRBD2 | CATSRVGSGREGEQFF | TGTGCCACCAGCAGAGTTGGTAGCGGGAGAGAAGGTGAGCAGTTCTTC
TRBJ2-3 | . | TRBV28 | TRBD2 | CASTTTGLAGVLDTQYF | TGTGCCAGCACCACGACGGGACTAGCGGGAGTACTAGATACGCAGTATTTT
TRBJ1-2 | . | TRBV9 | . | CASSPGRGPPSF | TGTGCCAGTTCCCCCGGGAGGGGCCCGCCGAGCTTC
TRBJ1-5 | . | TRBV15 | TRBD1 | CATSSDDRGRQPQHF | TGTGCCACCAGCAGTGACGACAGGGGGAGGCAGCCCCAGCATTTT
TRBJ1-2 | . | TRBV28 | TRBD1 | CASRSRDRHGYTF | TGTGCCAGCAGATCGCGGGACAGACATGGCTACACCTTC
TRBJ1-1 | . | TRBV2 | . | CASSEAGARGLPGAFF | TGTGCCAGCAGTGAAGCAGGGGCCAGGGGTCTGCCCGGAGCTTTCTTT
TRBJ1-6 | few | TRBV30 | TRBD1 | CAWGQESPLHF | TGTGCCTGGGGACAGGAATCACCCCTCCACTTT
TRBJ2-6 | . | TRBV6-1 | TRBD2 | CASSALTSGRSYSGANVLTF | TGTGCCAGCAGTGCCTTAACTAGCGGGAGGTCGTACTCTGGGGCCAACGTCCTGACTTTC
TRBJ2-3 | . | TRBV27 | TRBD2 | CASSLGTSGGDTQYF | TGTGCCAGCAGCCTCGGGACTAGCGGGGGGGATACGCAGTATTTT
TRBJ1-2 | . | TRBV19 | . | CASSIPDLTATNYGYTF | TGTGCCAGTAGTATACCTGACCTGACAGCCACTAACTATGGCTACACCTTC
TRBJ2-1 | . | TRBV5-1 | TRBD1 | CASRTGQGLNEQFF | TGCGCCAGCAGGACGGGACAGGGTTTGAATGAGCAGTTCTTC
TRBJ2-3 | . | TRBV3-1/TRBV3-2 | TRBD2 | CASSQGIRLAGITDTQYF | TGTGCCAGCAGCCAAGGGATCAGGCTAGCGGGGATTACAGATACGCAGTATTTT
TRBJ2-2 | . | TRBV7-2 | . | CASSPIVAGELFF | TGTGCCAGCAGCCCAATAGTGGCCGGGGAGCTGTTTTTT
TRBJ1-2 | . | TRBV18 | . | CASSLDRVGYTF | TGTGCCAGCTCACTAGACAGAGTTGGCTACACCTTC
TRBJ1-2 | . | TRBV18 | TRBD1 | CASSPPGTAGHGYTF | TGTGCCAGCTCACCCCCCGGGACAGCCGGGCATGGCTACACCTTC
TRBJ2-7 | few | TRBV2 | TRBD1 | CASGKGQGPYEQYF | TGTGCCAGCGGGAAGGGACAGGGCCCCTACGAGCAGTACTTC
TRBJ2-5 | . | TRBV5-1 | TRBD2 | CASREGGQETQYF | TGCGCCAGCCGGGAGGGAGGCCAAGAGACCCAGTACTTC
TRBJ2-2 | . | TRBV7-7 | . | CASRRDTGELFF | TGTGCTAGCAGGCGGGACACCGGGGAGCTGTTTTTT
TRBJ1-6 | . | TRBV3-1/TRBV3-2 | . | CASSQARQASPLHF | TGTGCCAGCAGCCAAGCTCGACAAGCATCACCCCTCCACTTT
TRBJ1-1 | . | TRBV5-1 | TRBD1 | CASSPSTGAMNTEAFF | TGCGCCAGCAGCCCTTCGACAGGGGCGATGAACACTGAAGCTTTCTTT
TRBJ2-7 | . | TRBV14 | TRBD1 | CARSRGGGQGFYEQYF | TGTGCCCGCAGCCGAGGGGGGGGACAGGGTTTCTACGAGCAGTACTTC
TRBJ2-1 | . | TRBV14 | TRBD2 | CASSQDTTGLAIRQFF | TGTGCCAGCAGCCAAGATACGACGGGACTAGCAATTCGGCAGTTCTTC
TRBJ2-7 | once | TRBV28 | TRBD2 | CASSRSGIVGSEQYF | TGTGCCAGCAGTCGAAGCGGGATTGTTGGCAGCGAGCAGTACTTC
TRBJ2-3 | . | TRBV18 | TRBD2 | CASSPLLSGGPTDTQYF | TGTGCCAGCTCACCACTGCTCAGCGGGGGGCCCACAGATACGCAGTATTTT
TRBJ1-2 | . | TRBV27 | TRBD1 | CASSLGQSYGYTF | TGTGCCAGCAGTTTGGGACAGAGTTATGGCTACACCTTC
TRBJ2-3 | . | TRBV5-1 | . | CASSLEGAGYVTQYF | TGCGCCAGCAGCTTGGAGGGCGCGGGGTACGTTACGCAGTATTTT
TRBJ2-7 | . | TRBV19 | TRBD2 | CASGGLAGGKYEQYF | TGTGCCAGTGGAGGACTAGCGGGAGGGAAGTACGAGCAGTACTTC
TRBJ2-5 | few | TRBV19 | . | CASSIGQGIETQYF | TGTGCCAGTAGTATTGGGCAGGGCATCGAGACCCAGTACTTC
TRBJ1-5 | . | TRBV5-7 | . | CASSTRRAGNQPQHF | TGTGCCAGCAGCACGAGGAGGGCTGGCAATCAGCCCCAGCATTTT
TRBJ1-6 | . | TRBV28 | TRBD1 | CASSFTLTGGGSPLHF | TGTGCCAGCAGTTTCACCTTGACAGGGGGTGGTTCACCCCTCCACTTT
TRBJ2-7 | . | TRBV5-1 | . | CASSLVARGSYEQYF | TGCGCCAGCAGCTTGGTTGCACGGGGCTCCTACGAGCAGTACTTC
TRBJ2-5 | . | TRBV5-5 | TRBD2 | CASSLEGRAVETQYF | TGTGCCAGCAGCTTGGAAGGGAGGGCCGTGGAGACCCAGTACTTC
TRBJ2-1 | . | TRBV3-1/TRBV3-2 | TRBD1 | CASSQAGSDRDNEQFF | TGTGCCAGCAGCCAAGCCGGCTCGGACAGGGACAATGAGCAGTTCTTC
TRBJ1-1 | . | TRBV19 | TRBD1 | CASSMTGLAEAFF | TGTGCCAGTAGTATGACAGGGTTGGCTGAAGCTTTCTTT
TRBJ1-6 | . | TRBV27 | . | CASSLSENSPLHF | TGTGCCAGCAGTTTATCGGAGAATTCACCCCTCCACTTT
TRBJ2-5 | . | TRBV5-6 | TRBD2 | CASRAGTSDHETQYF | TGTGCCAGCAGGGCCGGGACTAGCGACCACGAGACCCAGTACTTC
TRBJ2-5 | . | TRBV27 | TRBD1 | CASSLFSGQGVGQETQYF | TGTGCCAGCAGTTTATTTAGCGGACAGGGGGTCGGACAAGAGACCCAGTACTTC
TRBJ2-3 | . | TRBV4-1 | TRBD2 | CASSQAGGLGDTQYF | TGCGCCAGCAGCCAAGCGGGGGGGCTGGGGGATACGCAGTATTTT